The 2 T cell receptor beta chains below were found in one sample sequenced in a study of blood T cell repertoires in COVID-19. The repertoire was sequenced with immunoSEQ multiplex PCR; TCRdb's copy has only in-frame clones and lacks some. The data contain some 250,000 clones, approximately 86% of them seen just once; the ten biggest clones take up 2.5% to 3.5%. Material for sequencing was peripheral blood. Receptor source: a woman aged 25 to 39 who had recovered from COVID-19.

V and J are TRBV4-1 and TRBJ1-1; D perhaps matches TRBD1 (6 bases). Germline V CDR1 and CDR2: MGHRA, YSYEKL. The CDR3 totals 15 residues. Trimming left V 3 bases short and J 0 bases short, with 11 bases between. Written as DNA, the CDR3 is TGCGCCAGCAGCCAGGAGAGGGGGTTGAACACTGAAGCTTTCTTT. Protein sequence: CASSQERGLNTEAFF.

This clone was observed many times. V usage is TRBV4-2 and J usage is TRBJ2-3, with no clear D. The V gene lost 2 bases and the J gene lost 1 base, with 4 bases spanning the gap. Germline V CDR1 and CDR2: LGHNA, YNFKEQ. The CDR3 extends over 13 amino acids. The CDR3 here is CASSQTGTDTQYF. CDR3 in DNA: TGTGCCAGCAGCCAAACAGGCACAGATACGCAGTATTTT.